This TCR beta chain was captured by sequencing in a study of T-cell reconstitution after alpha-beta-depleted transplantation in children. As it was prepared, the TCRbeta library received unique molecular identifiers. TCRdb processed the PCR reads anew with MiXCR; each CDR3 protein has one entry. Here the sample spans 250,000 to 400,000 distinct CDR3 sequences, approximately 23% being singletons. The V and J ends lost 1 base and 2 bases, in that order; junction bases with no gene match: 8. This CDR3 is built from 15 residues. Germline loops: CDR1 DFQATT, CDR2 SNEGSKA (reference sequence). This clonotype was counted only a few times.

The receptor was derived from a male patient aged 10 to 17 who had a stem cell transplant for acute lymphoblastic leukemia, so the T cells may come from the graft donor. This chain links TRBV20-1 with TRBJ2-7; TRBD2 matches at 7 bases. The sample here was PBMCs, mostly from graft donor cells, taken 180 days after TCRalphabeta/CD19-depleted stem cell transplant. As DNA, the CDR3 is TGCAGTGCTAGAGGTCGGAGGGAGGGGCCCTACGAGCAGTACTTC. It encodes CSARGRREGPYEQYF.